A single sample is the source of the 12 T cell receptor beta chains below, sequenced in a study of cytomegalovirus exposure and HLA in healthy donors. Amplification used 60 Vbeta primers and 13 Jbeta primers. Clones were read by immunoSEQ multiplex PCR, and TCRdb kept only the in-frame ones, dropping some. The sample has over 150,000 clones; about four fifths are singletons. Sequenced material: PBMCs. The receptor source for this set is a woman between 45 and 65 years old in good health and CMV-seronegative.

This clone is a singleton in its sample. The genes are TRBV28 and TRBJ1-2; the D is unclear. Germline V gene lookup returns CDR1 MDHEN and CDR2 SYDVKM. V dropped 3 bases and J dropped 4 bases, with 6 bases sitting between them. The CDR3 covers 12 residues. The CDR3 sequence: CASSFRSYGYTF. The CDR3 nucleotides are TGTGCCAGCAGTTTCAGGTCCTATGGCTACACCTTC.

The rearrangement joins TRBV4-3 to TRBJ2-7, with TRBD1 matching over 8 bases. V was pared by 0 bases and J by 6 bases, with 4 bases of the junction left unmatched. CDR3 length: 14 residues. CDR1 and CDR2 from the germline V gene are LGHNA and YSLEER. The CDR3 spells CASSQDTGGGEQYF. The CDR3 coding sequence is TGCGCCAGCAGCCAAGACACAGGGGGAGGCGAGCAGTACTTC.

CDR3 amino acids: CAIGSNRGVEGGQIKAFF. The CDR3 nucleotides are TGTGCCATCGGTAGCAATCGTGGGGTGGAAGGGGGCCAAATTAAAGCTTTCTTT. The chain joins TRBV10-3 to TRBJ1-1, with 7 bases that match TRBD1. CDR1 is ENHRY, CDR2 SYGVKD, per germline. This CDR3 is 18 amino acids long. The V gene end was trimmed by 8 bases and the J gene end by 9 bases; junction bases not matched to a gene: 27.

V gene TRBV19 combines with J gene TRBJ2-2, with a tentative D call TRBD1 (7 bases). Trimming took off 5 bases at V and 0 bases at J, with 10 bases between the two ends. Germline-derived CDR1 and CDR2 are LNHDA and SQIVND (reference sequence). This CDR3 region has 15 residues. As DNA, the CDR3 is TGTGCCAGTAGTGCGGGACAGACGAACACCGGGGAGCTGTTTTTT. Translated, it gives CASSAGQTNTGELFF.

The chain recombines TRBV7-9 with TRBJ2-2; TRBD2 might be the D (6 bases). The length of the CDR3 is 16 residues. V was cut by 1 base and J by 1 base, with 10 bases left in between. Looked up from germline, CDR1 is SEHNR and CDR2 is FQNEAQ (reference sequence). The DNA of the CDR3 is TGTGCCAGCAGCTTAGACCGGACTAAGAACACCGGGGAGCTGTTTTTT. Amino acids: CASSLDRTKNTGELFF.

This chain joins TRBV27 and TRBJ1-5, with 8 bases fitting TRBD1. The germline V gene encodes CDR1 MNHEY and CDR2 SMNVEV (reference sequence). The CDR3 loop spans 17 amino acids. V shed 6 bases and J 0 bases; nucleotides not matched to a gene: 10. CDR3 DNA: TGTGCCAGCAGATCCTACAGGGGGGATTATAGCAATCAGCCCCAGCATTTT. Translated, it gives CASRSYRGDYSNQPQHF.

This clone was seen a single time. The chain is built from TRBV7-9 and TRBJ1-4; D is undetermined. V lost 8 bases and J lost 6, with 16 bases in between. Germline CDR1 and CDR2: SEHNR and FQNEAQ (reference sequence). The CDR3 is made up of 14 amino acids. CDR3 sequence reads: CASASLGGDEKLFF. CDR3 in DNA: TGTGCCAGCGCATCCCTCGGCGGGGATGAAAAACTGTTTTTT.

V is TRBV9 and J is TRBJ2-1, with 9 bases identical to TRBD2. The CDR3 is 16 amino acids. CDR1 and CDR2 from the germline V gene are SGDLS and YYNGEE. Trimming took 3 bases from V and 3 from J; bases not matched to a gene: 7. Here the CDR3 DNA reads TGTGCCAGCAGCGCTCGCGCGGGAGGGCTCTACAATGAGCAGTTCTTC. Its translation is CASSARAGGLYNEQFF.

The chain couples TRBV11-3 to TRBJ2-7; D ambiguous. Germline CDR1 SGHNT, CDR2 YENEEA. The CDR3 runs to 14 residues. Between the trimmed V and J ends, which lost 1 base and 5 bases, there was a span of 12 bases. CDR3 in amino acids: CASSLGPGADEQYF. CDR3 nucleotides: TGTGCCAGCAGCTTAGGCCCTGGCGCGGACGAGCAGTACTTC.

This clone was recorded a few times. The rearrangement links TRBV15 to TRBJ2-7, with 8 bases matching TRBD1. With 2 bases clipped from V and 5 bases from J, the junction kept 8 bases outside the gene matches. This CDR3 is built from 15 residues. Germline-derived CDR1 and CDR2 are LNHNV and YYDKDF (reference sequence). The CDR3 coding sequence is TGTGCCACCAGCAGATCGGGACAGGTAATCCACGAGCAGTACTTC. The encoded protein is CATSRSGQVIHEQYF.

The rearrangement joins TRBV19 to TRBJ2-3; the D gene is possibly TRBD1 (5 bases). Trimming took 5 bases from V and 2 from J, leaving 11 bases between them. In germline, CDR1 is LNHDA, CDR2 SQIVND (reference sequence). This CDR3 is 14 amino acids long. CDR3 amino acids: CASSLKGVTDTQYF. CDR3 nucleotide sequence: TGTGCCAGTAGTCTAAAAGGGGTCACAGATACGCAGTATTTT.

This chain connects TRBV11-2 to TRBJ2-3; 8 nucleotides agree with TRBD2. The trim removed 4 bases at V and 0 bases at J, leaving 9 bases unmatched. Germline CDR1 SGHAT, CDR2 FQNNGV. The CDR3 is made up of 17 amino acids. The CDR3 DNA is TGTGCCAGCAGCTCTTCAACTAGCGGTTTTAGCACAGATACGCAGTATTTT. Protein sequence: CASSSSTSGFSTDTQYF. Looking up the rest from reference TRBV11-2 and TRBJ2-3 gives the full variable domain: EAGVAQSPRYKIIEKRQSVAFWCNPISGHATLYWYQQILGQGPKLLIQFQNNGVVDDSQLPKDRFSAERLKGVDSTLKIQPAKLEDSAVYLCASSSSTSGFSTDTQYFGPGTRLTVL.